These 16 T cell receptor beta chains were sequenced from one sample in a study of cytomegalovirus exposure and HLA in healthy donors. The primer mix had 60 Vbeta and 13 Jbeta primers. Here immunoSEQ multiplex PCR was the method, and the copy in TCRdb shows in-frame clones only, minus some. Of about 180,000 clones in the sample, roughly 79% were seen once. The source material was PBMCs. Receptor source: a man aged 35 to 55 in good health and CMV-seropositive.

V and J are TRBV9 and TRBJ2-2; D perhaps matches TRBD1 (5 bases). CDR1 and CDR2 from the germline V gene are SGDLS and YYNGEE. V dropped 4 bases and J dropped 4 bases, with 11 bases sitting between them. The CDR3 has 14 residues. Here the CDR3 reads CASSPVGPTGELFF. CDR3 nucleotide sequence: TGTGCCAGCAGCCCGGTGGGGCCCACCGGGGAGCTGTTTTTT.

The rearrangement uses TRBV6-5 and TRBJ2-5, with 7 bases lining up with TRBD2. The ends lost 2 bases at V and 3 bases at J; junction bases unmatched: 6. There are 15 residues in the CDR3. The germline gives CDR1 MNHEY, CDR2 SVGAGI. CDR3 sequence: CASSYRAGREETQYF. The CDR3 bases are TGTGCCAGCAGTTACCGGGCAGGGAGGGAAGAGACCCAGTACTTC.

This chain connects TRBV6-5 to TRBJ1-4; 7 positions agree with TRBD1. The CDR3 length is 15 residues. V shed 2 bases and J 8 bases; nucleotides not matched to a gene: 8. Germline CDR1 reads MNHEY; CDR2 reads SVGAGI. For the CDR3, the DNA is TGTGCCAGCAGTTACGACAGGGCTGAGGGAGAAAAACTGTTTTTT. Protein: CASSYDRAEGEKLFF.

The rearrangement uses TRBV27 and TRBJ2-1; possibly TRBD1 for D (6 bases). V lost 0 bases and J 5 bases, leaving 11 bases between the germline ends. Germline V gene lookup returns CDR1 MNHEY and CDR2 SMNVEV (reference sequence). The CDR3 loop spans 15 amino acids. CDR3 sequence reads: CASSLSRGMNNEQFF. Here the CDR3 DNA reads TGTGCCAGCAGTTTATCCAGGGGAATGAACAATGAGCAGTTCTTC.

This clone was counted between two and nine times. J is TRBJ2-7 and V is TRBV9; 8 nucleotides agree with TRBD1. Germline CDR1 reads SGDLS; CDR2 reads YYNGEE. CDR3 size: 15 residues. Trimming at V came to 3 bases and at J to 7 bases, leaving 12 bases not matched to a gene. The CDR3 sequence is CASSEGDRPENEQYF. For the CDR3, the DNA is TGTGCCAGCAGCGAGGGGGACAGGCCCGAGAATGAGCAGTACTTC.

The genes are TRBV25-1 and TRBJ2-1, with TRBD2 matching over 8 bases. Germline V gene data show CDR1 as MGHDK and CDR2 as SYGVNS. Trimming cost V 2 bases and J 8 bases; bases outside gene matches: 11. The CDR3 covers 16 residues. The CDR3 bases are TGTGCCAGCAGTGAACCGGGGGGGGGACGACCGGATGAGCAGTTCTTC. Translated, it gives CASSEPGGGRPDEQFF.

This clone was observed a single time. This chain links TRBV7-9 with TRBJ2-7, with 14 bases that match TRBD2. From germline, CDR1 is SEHNR and CDR2 FQNEAQ (reference sequence). The ends lost 6 bases at V and 3 bases at J; junction bases unmatched: 10. This CDR3 has 17 residues. The CDR3 DNA is TGTGCCAGCAGACCAACCGGGACTAGCGGGAGAGACTACGAGCAGTACTTC. It yields the protein CASRPTGTSGRDYEQYF.

The chain is built from TRBV10-3 and TRBJ2-7, with TRBD2 as a possible D gene (5 bases). The germline gives CDR1 ENHRY, CDR2 SYGVKD. The CDR3 totals 14 residues. Trimming removed 3 bases at V and 9 bases at J, with 18 bases between. The DNA of the CDR3 is TGTGCCATCAGTGAAGCCGGGTCTCTTGCGGGGCAGTACTTC. This translates into CAISEAGSLAGQYF.

The chain has TRBV5-1 and TRBJ2-1; 7 bases agree with TRBD2. This CDR3 is 15 amino acids long. Germline V lookup: CDR1 SGHRS, CDR2 YFSETQ. V shed 4 bases, J shed 8 bases, and the junction held 12 bases outside the gene matches. CDR3 residues: CASSLLAGVEYEQFF. The CDR3 nucleotides are TGCGCCAGCAGCCTCCTTGCGGGAGTCGAGTATGAGCAGTTCTTC.

In this sample, this clone turned up a few times. One junction end does not reproduce the germline sequence, and a read error may be involved. V is TRBV2 and J is TRBJ1-5, with 7 bases aligning to TRBD1. Germline V lookup: CDR1 SNHLY, CDR2 FYNNEI. This CDR3 has 16 residues. The CDR3 sequence: CASREGQELGNQPQHF. CDR3 DNA: TGTGCCAGCAGAGAAGGACAGGAACTCGGGAATCAGCCCCAGCATTTT.

With respect to this clone: At one end the junction does not follow the germline gene, possibly because of a read error. The chain joins TRBV25-1 to TRBJ1-1, with 8 bases lining up with TRBD1. CDR3 length: 15 amino acids. Germline CDR1 and CDR2: MGHDK and SYGVNS. CDR3 region: CASSAQQGVKTEAFF. The CDR3 bases are TGTGCCAGCAGTGCACAACAGGGGGTGAAGACTGAAGCTTTCTTT.

This chain connects TRBV5-1 to TRBJ1-1; D ambiguous. CDR3 length: 14 amino acids. Germline loops: CDR1 SGHRS, CDR2 YFSETQ. V lost 4 bases to trimming and J lost 3 bases, with 13 bases between them. The CDR3: CASSRVAGDTEAFF. CDR3 nucleotide sequence: TGCGCCAGCAGCCGCGTGGCGGGCGACACTGAAGCTTTCTTT.

This rearrangement joins TRBV5-1 to TRBJ1-1, with a tentative D call TRBD1 (6 bases). The CDR3 contains 13 residues. Germline loops: CDR1 SGHRS, CDR2 YFSETQ. The V and J ends lost 6 bases and 8 bases respectively, with 17 bases between them. CDR3 sequence reads: CASTQGGGGEAFF. The CDR3 nucleotides are TGCGCCAGCACCCAAGGGGGGGGCGGAGAAGCTTTCTTT.

This chain uses TRBV9 with TRBJ1-3, with 12 bases identical to TRBD1. Germline loops: CDR1 SGDLS, CDR2 YYNGEE. This CDR3 comprises 18 residues. V was pared by 5 bases and J by 3 bases, with 12 bases of the junction left unmatched. The CDR3 loop is CASSALSGQGANGNTIYF. For the CDR3, the DNA is TGTGCCAGCAGTGCCCTTTCGGGACAGGGGGCAAATGGAAACACCATATATTTT.

The chain joins TRBV11-3 to TRBJ2-2; TRBD2 matches 9 bases. The trim removed 4 bases at V and 0 bases at J, leaving 0 bases unmatched. CDR1 and CDR2 from the germline V gene are SGHNT and YENEEA. The CDR3 loop spans 15 amino acids. The CDR3 sequence: CASSSSGTNTGELFF. The CDR3 region has the DNA TGTGCCAGCAGCTCTAGCGGGACGAACACCGGGGAGCTGTTTTTT.

The V and J genes are TRBV30 and TRBJ2-4; 10 positions agree with TRBD2. This CDR3 region has 15 residues. The junction had 7 bases not matched to a gene; V was cut back by 5 bases and J by 3 bases. Germline CDR1 GTSNPN, CDR2 SVGIG (reference sequence). The CDR3 bases are TGTGCCTGGGGGCCCAGACTAGCGGGCAAAAACATTCAGTACTTC. Its protein is CAWGPRLAGKNIQYF.